The entry that follows covers one T cell receptor (beta chain) sequence. In Cohort 3, a recovered donor had either two negative PCRs, clearance, or symptom resolution. This sample was included in a study of blood T cell repertoires in COVID-19. Measured with immunoSEQ multiplex PCR; TCRdb has only the in-frame clones, and not every one. Here the sample spans about half a million clones, about 88% being singletons. Sequencing input: PBMCs or T cells enriched from blood (not recorded which). This TCR came from a woman in her sixties who had recovered from COVID-19.

The CDR3 region is CASSLYTGTGQETQYF. For the CDR3, the DNA is TGTGCCAGCAGCTTGTATACAGGGACGGGCCAAGAGACCCAGTACTTC. This chain joins TRBV5-4 and TRBJ2-5; perhaps TRBD1 as D (6 bases). This CDR3 has 16 residues. Germline CDR1 SGHNT, CDR2 YYREEE (reference sequence). V was clipped by 1 base and J by 1 base, with 14 bases between them.